The 7 T cell receptor beta chains reported below all come from one sample, sequenced in a study of blood T cells in healthy people across ages. Sample-barcoded 5' priming and a J-beta primer mix drove a second PCR of roughly 7 to 11 cycles. TCRdb re-called the 5' RACE reads with MiXCR, one entry per CDR3 protein. This sample has hundreds of thousands of distinct CDR3 sequences, with around 54% found just once. Specimen: blood. Every receptor here comes from a man aged 55-75 years in good health.

J is TRBJ2-7 and V is TRBV7-2, with D hard to call. The DNA matches TRBJ2-5 better at its end, which makes the J call doubtful. From germline, CDR1 is SGHTA and CDR2 FQGNSA. The CDR3 runs to 16 residues. CDR3 region: CASSLGGRLYGETQYF. CDR3 DNA: TGTGCCAGCAGCTTAGGAGGTCGGCTGTATGGGGAGACCCAGTACTTC.

The V and J genes are TRBV11-2 and TRBJ2-7; D is undetermined. The CDR3 is 13 amino acids. V was cut by 0 bases and J by 9 bases, with 12 bases left in between. Germline V gives CDR1 SGHAT, CDR2 FQNNGV. DNA for the CDR3: TGTGCCAGCAGCTTAGAACTCGGACCAGTGCAGTACTTC. Its protein is CASSLELGPVQYF.

This rearrangement joins TRBV5-1 to TRBJ2-1; perhaps TRBD1 as D (5 bases). Germline V lookup: CDR1 SGHRS, CDR2 YFSETQ. V dropped 3 bases and J dropped 10 bases, with 17 bases sitting between them. The CDR3 covers 14 residues. CDR3 bases: TGCGCCAGCAGCTACGCCGGGCAGGGTCGGGAGCAGTTCTTC. This gives the protein CASSYAGQGREQFF.

The chain employs TRBV7-9 and TRBJ1-6; 7 nucleotides align to TRBD1. Germline CDR1 reads SEHNR; CDR2 reads FQNEAQ (reference sequence). This CDR3 has 15 residues. With V trimmed by 4 bases and J by 9 bases, 9 bases remained unmatched. The CDR3 nucleotides read TGTGCCAGCAGCTCCAGCGAACAGGGGCTTTCACCCCTCCACTTT. It codes for CASSSSEQGLSPLHF.

The genes are TRBV27 and TRBJ2-5; the match to TRBD1 covers 8 bases. J was trimmed by 11 bases and V by 0 bases; bases with no gene match: 11. This CDR3 region has 15 residues. Germline CDR1 reads MNHEY; CDR2 reads SMNVEV (reference sequence). The CDR3 DNA sequence: TGTGCCAGCAGTTTATCCGGACAGGGCCCTAAGGGGCAGTACTTC. Translation: CASSLSGQGPKGQYF.

The chain joins TRBV5-1 to TRBJ2-5; a weak D match, TRBD2 (7 bases). Trimming stripped 4 bases from V and 2 bases from J, with 12 bases between. The CDR3 sequence is 14 residues long. Germline V CDR1 and CDR2: SGHRS, YFSETQ. CDR3 protein: CASSHAGAQETQYF. The CDR3 DNA reads as TGCGCCAGCAGCCATGCGGGGGCACAAGAGACCCAGTACTTC. Full variable domain (remainder filled in from reference TRBV5-1 and TRBJ2-5): KAGVTQTPRYLIKTRGQQVTLSCSPISGHRSVSWYQQTPGQGLQFLFEYFSETQRNKGNFPGRFSGRQFSNSRSEMNVSTLELGDSALYLCASSHAGAQETQYFGPGTRLLVL.

The chain uses TRBV5-1 and TRBJ1-2, with unresolved D. Deletions cut 0 bases from V and 0 bases from J, with 12 bases between. Germline values: CDR1 SGHRS, CDR2 YFSETQ. CDR3 length: 16 residues. CDR3 bases: TGCGCCAGCAGCTTGGACCCGCCAGGAACTAACTATGGCTACACCTTC. Encoded protein: CASSLDPPGTNYGYTF.